Shown below are 28 T cell receptor beta chains from a single sample sequenced in a study of cytomegalovirus exposure and HLA in healthy donors. With 60 Vbeta and 13 Jbeta primers, the PCR was carried out. Only in-frame clones appear in the TCRdb table, and some are missing; sequencing was by immunoSEQ multiplex PCR. The data show about 140,000 clones, just under 70% seen once. Source material: PBMCs. These TCRs come from a man aged 60-69 years in good health and CMV-seronegative.

The genes are TRBV7-3 and TRBJ1-1, with D perhaps TRBD1 (6 bases). Germline CDR1 is SGHTA and CDR2 is FQGTGA. This CDR3 contains 13 residues. V shed 6 bases and J shed 3 bases, with 11 bases lying between them. Written as DNA, the CDR3 is TGTGCCAGCAGTACAGGGTCGGACACTGAAGCTTTCTTT. The encoded protein is CASSTGSDTEAFF.

The chain couples TRBV19 to TRBJ1-6; no clear D gene. This CDR3 region has 18 residues. Germline V gene lookup returns CDR1 LNHDA and CDR2 SQIVND (reference sequence). V lost 0 bases and J lost 10, with 22 bases in between. CDR3 residues: CASSIERLNTFEGSPLHF. The CDR3 nucleotides are TGTGCCAGTAGTATAGAAAGACTCAACACGTTCGAGGGCTCACCCCTCCACTTT. Using reference TRBV19 and TRBJ1-6 for the parts outside the CDR3, the full variable domain is DGGITQSPKYLFRKEGQNVTLSCEQNLNHDAMYWYRQDPGQGLRLIYYSQIVNDFQKGDIAEGYSVSREKKESFPLTVTSAQKNPTAFYLCASSIERLNTFEGSPLHFGNGTRLTVT.

The chain recombines TRBV30 with TRBJ1-1; TRBD1 might be the D (5 bases). V was cut by 4 bases and J by 8 bases, with 20 bases left in between. Germline V lookup: CDR1 GTSNPN, CDR2 SVGIG (reference sequence). The length of the CDR3 is 14 residues. The CDR3 sequence: CAWNPTRRQREAFF. CDR3 nucleotides: TGTGCCTGGAATCCTACGCGCCGACAGCGCGAAGCTTTCTTT.

The rearrangement uses TRBV7-9 and TRBJ2-7; 7 nucleotides align to TRBD1. Losses at the gene ends were 3 bases for V and 2 bases for J; bases not matched to a gene: 4. Germline V gives CDR1 SEHNR, CDR2 FQNEAQ (reference sequence). The CDR3 loop spans 14 amino acids. CDR3 DNA: TGTGCCAGCAGCTTGGAGACAGGGCCCTACGAGCAGTACTTC. It codes for CASSLETGPYEQYF.

This clone was seen only a few times. The rearrangement joins TRBV4-2 to TRBJ2-2, with no clear D. The CDR3 has 16 residues. Germline CDR1 and CDR2: LGHNA and YNFKEQ. With 1 base removed from V and 0 bases from J, the gap between germline ends came to 9 bases. CDR3 in amino acids: CASSQVPAANTGELFF. The DNA of the CDR3 is TGTGCCAGCAGCCAAGTTCCTGCGGCGAACACCGGGGAGCTGTTTTTT.

The chain employs TRBV5-4 and TRBJ2-1, with 10 bases aligning to TRBD2. This CDR3 has 16 amino acids. V lost 0 bases, J lost 5 bases, and 5 bases stayed unmatched. The germline V gene encodes CDR1 SGHNT and CDR2 YYREEE (reference sequence). The CDR3 DNA follows: TGTGCCAGCAGCTTGGCCCTAGCGGGAGTGAACAATGAGCAGTTCTTC. Protein: CASSLALAGVNNEQFF. Full variable domain (rest looked up from reference TRBV5-4 and TRBJ2-1): ETGVTQSPTHLIKTRGQQVTLRCSSQSGHNTVSWYQQALGQGPQFIFQYYREEENGRGNFPPRFSGLQFPNYSSELNVNALELDDSALYLCASSLALAGVNNEQFFGPGTRLTVL.

The CDR3 DNA reads TGTGCCACCGAGGACGGGGGAGGCCAAGAGACCCAGTACTTC. It specifies CATEDGGGQETQYF. The rearrangement links TRBV6-5 to TRBJ2-5, with D maybe TRBD2 (6 bases). V dropped 10 bases and J dropped 1 base, with 16 bases sitting between them. The CDR3 has 14 amino acids. From germline, CDR1 is MNHEY and CDR2 SVGAGI.

The gene calls are TRBV18 and TRBJ2-5, with D possibly TRBD2 on 7 matching bases. Trimming stripped 0 bases from V and 2 bases from J, with 10 bases between. The germline CDR1 and CDR2 sequences are KGHSH and LQKENI. CDR3 length: 15 residues. The CDR3, as DNA: TGTGCCAGCTCACCACCTGAGGGGGGGCAAGAGACCCAGTACTTC. Residues: CASSPPEGGQETQYF.

This chain uses TRBV6-1 with TRBJ2-1; 9 positions agree with TRBD2. The CDR3 is made up of 15 amino acids. With V trimmed by 0 bases and J by 9 bases, 6 bases remained unmatched. Germline CDR1 MNHNS, CDR2 SASEGT. The CDR3 sequence: CASSEARGGPGEQFF. The DNA for the CDR3 is TGTGCCAGCAGTGAAGCGCGGGGGGGTCCGGGTGAGCAGTTCTTC.

This clone was seen a few times. The rearrangement uses TRBV19 and TRBJ2-7, with a weak D call TRBD1 (6 bases). Germline V lookup: CDR1 LNHDA, CDR2 SQIVND (reference sequence). This CDR3 comprises 16 residues. The ends were cut back, 5 bases at V and 2 bases at J, with 19 bases in the middle. The CDR3 spells CASSPPRAGVTYEQYF. The DNA for the CDR3 is TGTGCCAGTAGTCCTCCCCGGGCAGGGGTGACCTACGAGCAGTACTTC.

The chain joins TRBV19 to TRBJ2-7, with D possibly matching TRBD2 (5 bases). Germline V gene data show CDR1 as LNHDA and CDR2 as SQIVND (reference sequence). V lost 6 bases and J 0 bases, leaving 15 bases between the germline ends. This CDR3 comprises 15 residues. CDR3 region: CASRSDSKDSYEQYF. The CDR3 DNA follows: TGTGCCAGTAGATCGGACTCAAAAGACTCCTACGAGCAGTACTTC.

This chain links TRBV2 with TRBJ2-5; TRBD1 is a possible D gene (6 bases). There are 14 residues in the CDR3. V was trimmed by 3 bases and J by 5 bases, leaving 13 bases between them. The germline CDR1 and CDR2 sequences are SNHLY and FYNNEI. The CDR3 DNA reads TGTGCCAGCAGTGAGTTGGGTACAGGGGAGACCCAGTACTTC. Amino acids: CASSELGTGETQYF.

The chain carries TRBV21-1 and TRBJ1-2. TRBV21-1 is tagged as a pseudogene. This CDR3 has 16 amino acids. The CDR3 reads CASRVYGIGTNYGYTF. In DNA form, the CDR3 reads TGTGCCAGCAGAGTGTACGGGATTGGGACTAACTATGGCTACACCTTC.

The chain joins TRBV13 to TRBJ2-7; the D gene is possibly TRBD2 (5 bases). Germline V gene data show CDR1 as PRHDT and CDR2 as FYEKMQ (reference sequence). V lost 5 bases and J 2 bases, leaving 13 bases between the germline ends. The CDR3 runs to 14 residues. In DNA form, the CDR3 reads TGTGCCAGCAGCCTCCGGGATCCTCCCTACGAGCAGTACTTC. This codes for CASSLRDPPYEQYF.

The V call is TRBV5-5, the J call TRBJ2-1, with a tentative D call TRBD2 (5 bases). The length of the CDR3 is 14 residues. The germline V gene encodes CDR1 SGHKS and CDR2 YYEKEE (reference sequence). V lost 4 bases and J lost 0, with 8 bases in between. The CDR3 DNA reads TGTGCCAGCAGCAGTGGGAGCTCCTACAATGAGCAGTTCTTC. Translation: CASSSGSSYNEQFF.

The genes are TRBV5-5 and TRBJ1-2; no firm D call. Trimming pared 2 bases from V and 6 bases from J, leaving 14 bases between. This CDR3 has 14 amino acids. CDR1 SGHKS and CDR2 YYEKEE come from the germline V gene (reference sequence). CDR3 residues: CASSLSPRGDGYTF. DNA for the CDR3: TGTGCCAGCAGCTTATCCCCCCGAGGCGATGGCTACACCTTC.

For this clone: Distinct nucleotide sequences in the sample also encode this CDR3. The chain links TRBV25-1 to TRBJ1-6; D gene ambiguous. Germline CDR1 reads MGHDK; CDR2 reads SYGVNS. The V gene lost 3 bases and the J gene lost 2 bases, with 5 bases spanning the gap. This CDR3 region has 14 residues. The CDR3 coding sequence is TGTGCCAGCAGTGAGGGCCCCTATAATTCACCCCTCCACTTT. Residues: CASSEGPYNSPLHF.

V and J are TRBV9 and TRBJ1-2, with 7 nucleotides matching TRBD1. Unmatched junction bases numbered 17, after V lost 4 bases and J lost 8 bases. CDR1 is SGDLS and CDR2 is YYNGEE in the germline V gene. The CDR3 is 16 residues long. CDR3 region: CASSQREGRGVEGYTF. Here the CDR3 DNA reads TGTGCCAGCAGCCAAAGGGAAGGCAGGGGGGTTGAGGGCTACACCTTC. Based on the CDR3 plus reference TRBV9 and TRBJ1-2, the full variable domain is DSGVTQTPKHLITATGQRVTLRCSPRSGDLSVYWYQQSLDQGLQFLIQYYNGEERAKGNILERFSAQQFPDLHSELNLSSLELGDSALYFCASSQREGRGVEGYTFGSGTRLTVV.

The J gene is TRBJ1-5, the V gene TRBV19; TRBD1 agrees at 10 bases. Germline V CDR1 and CDR2: LNHDA, SQIVND (reference sequence). The CDR3 extends over 18 amino acids. V was pared by 6 bases and J by 5 bases, with 16 bases of the junction left unmatched. The CDR3 region is CASSDRRDRGLPHQPQHF. The CDR3 DNA is TGTGCCAGTAGCGATCGCCGGGACAGGGGTCTCCCGCATCAGCCCCAGCATTTT.

This chain uses TRBV5-6 with TRBJ1-5, with 9 bases that match TRBD1. The CDR3 length is 18 residues. The V gene's germline CDR1 is SGHDT and CDR2 YYEEEE. With 6 bases clipped from V and 2 bases from J, the junction kept 15 bases outside the gene matches. The CDR3 bases are TGTGCCAGCATGCCCGGGACAGGGTTAGTATACGGCAATCAGCCCCAGCATTTT. Its protein is CASMPGTGLVYGNQPQHF. The whole variable domain, remainder taken from reference TRBV5-6 and TRBJ1-5, is DAGVTQSPTHLIKTRGQQVTLRCSPKSGHDTVSWYQQALGQGPQFIFQYYEEEERQRGNFPDRFSGHQFPNYSSELNVNALLLGDSALYLCASMPGTGLVYGNQPQHFGDGTRLSIL.

This chain connects TRBV5-1 to TRBJ2-3, with TRBD1 as a possible D gene (5 bases). Trimming removed 4 bases from V and 4 bases from J, with 13 bases in between. Germline-derived CDR1 and CDR2 are SGHRS and YFSETQ. The CDR3 has 14 residues. CDR3 in DNA: TGCGCCAGCAGCCAGGGCCCTGGTCCAGATACGCAGTATTTT. It encodes CASSQGPGPDTQYF.

This clone was counted between two and nine times. The V and J genes are TRBV6-5 and TRBJ1-1; D possibly corresponds to TRBD1 (6 bases). Trimming pared 3 bases from V and 0 bases from J, leaving 11 bases between. Germline V gene lookup returns CDR1 MNHEY and CDR2 SVGAGI. The CDR3 totals 15 residues. CDR3 bases: TGTGCCAGCAGTTATCCGGGGGGCATGAACACTGAAGCTTTCTTT. Its protein is CASSYPGGMNTEAFF.

The chain links TRBV6-1 to TRBJ1-5, with a possible D match to TRBD1 (6 bases). Germline V gene lookup returns CDR1 MNHNS and CDR2 SASEGT. There are 15 residues in the CDR3. V was clipped by 8 bases and J by 0 bases, with 14 bases between them. The CDR3 reads CASRTGPYSNQPQHF. In DNA, the CDR3 is TGTGCCAGCCGTACAGGGCCGTATAGCAATCAGCCCCAGCATTTT.

The chain has TRBV7-9 and TRBJ1-5, with 9 bases fitting TRBD1. J was trimmed by 5 bases and V by 5 bases; bases with no gene match: 10. The CDR3 length is 16 residues. CDR1 is SEHNR and CDR2 is FQNEAQ in the germline V gene (reference sequence). For the CDR3, the DNA is TGTGCCAGCAGCCCGGGACAGGGAAATTATGATCAGCCCCAGCATTTT. Amino acid sequence: CASSPGQGNYDQPQHF.

There are a few counts of this clone. CDR3 in amino acids: CASSPSGRPHEQYF. CDR3 nucleotides: TGCGCCAGCAGCCCCAGCGGGAGGCCTCACGAGCAGTACTTC. The chain is built from TRBV5-1 and TRBJ2-7; TRBD2 matches 9 bases. The CDR3 spans 14 residues. Germline V gene data show CDR1 as SGHRS and CDR2 as YFSETQ. With 4 bases clipped from V and 5 bases from J, the junction kept 7 bases outside the gene matches. The full variable domain, rest sourced from reference TRBV5-1 and TRBJ2-7, is KAGVTQTPRYLIKTRGQQVTLSCSPISGHRSVSWYQQTPGQGLQFLFEYFSETQRNKGNFPGRFSGRQFSNSRSEMNVSTLELGDSALYLCASSPSGRPHEQYFGPGTRLTVT.

The chain carries TRBV6-5 and TRBJ1-1, with a weak D call TRBD1 (5 bases). Deletions cut 6 bases from V and 2 bases from J, with 16 bases between. This CDR3 has 15 residues. Germline V gene lookup returns CDR1 MNHEY and CDR2 SVGAGI. The CDR3 coding sequence is TGTGCCAGCAGCTCCCCGACAGCCCCTAACACTGAAGCTTTCTTT. Protein product: CASSSPTAPNTEAFF.

V and J are TRBV19 and TRBJ2-2, with TRBD2 matching 10 bases. V was clipped by 5 bases and J by 7 bases; unmatched bases: 4. The germline gives CDR1 LNHDA, CDR2 SQIVND (reference sequence). This CDR3 comprises 14 residues. DNA for the CDR3: TGTGCCAGTAGTCTAGCGGGAGCGGGCGGGGAGCTGTTTTTT. Residues: CASSLAGAGGELFF.

This chain links TRBV30 with TRBJ1-4; D gene ambiguous. V was clipped by 0 bases and J by 7 bases, with 3 bases between them. Germline lookup yields CDR1 GTSNPN and CDR2 SVGIG (reference sequence). CDR3 length equals 11 residues. The CDR3 sequence: CAWSVLEKLFF. The CDR3 region has the DNA TGTGCCTGGAGTGTACTTGAAAAACTGTTTTTT. The entire variable domain, with the rest obtained from reference TRBV30 and TRBJ1-4, is as follows: SQTIHQWPATLVQPVGSPLSLECTVEGTSNPNLYWYRQAAGRGLQLLFYSVGIGQISSEVPQNLSASRPQDRQFILSSKKLLLSDSGFYLCAWSVLEKLFFGSGTQLSVL.